This T cell receptor (beta chain) was observed in a study of technical replicates of blood from a handful of donors (dated by TCRdb to 2015 to 2018). Note on this clone: The antigen this receptor binds is unknown. The record has no base qualities; no much larger clone is one base away.

Trimming takes 2 bases off V and 8 bases off J; junction bases not matched to a gene: 6. Reading from cysteine to phenylalanine, the CDR3 counts 14 amino acids. The DNA shown is the 42-base CDR3, in frame from base 1. The germline V gene yields ENHRY for CDR1 and SYGVKD for CDR2. To prepare the library, the immunoSEQ multiplex PCR assay was applied. TCRdb stores this immuneACCESS table with in-frame sequences only. Part of the clones is absent; in the studies checked, under half of the shortfall reflects unresolved V genes, and no reason is known for the rest. Here the sample has 100,000 or so clones; approximately 96% occur a single time. The ten largest clones add up to approximately 0.21% of the sample.

This sequence uses TRBV10-3 and TRBJ1-2; 9 bases in the junction line up with TRBD1. The receptor comes from a human donor in good health. Source material: T cells isolated from PBMCs. The sequenced DNA: TGTGCCATCAGTGAGCCGGGACAGGGAGGGGGCTACACCTTC. Its product reads: CAISEPGQGGGYTF.